This T cell receptor beta chain was recovered during a study of T cell repertoires in cytomegalovirus infection. A note on this clonotype: Its antigen is currently unknown.

Per the germline V gene, CDR1 is MGHRA and CDR2 is YSYEKL. The CDR3 runs to 16 residues. Trimming left V 1 base short and J 14 bases short, with 21 bases between. TCRdb fed the reads into MiXCR, producing one record per CDR3 protein. Of 680,000 or so distinct CDR3 sequences in the sample, 33% were seen once. This TCR derives from a human donor in good health (CMV status not recorded). Some clones in this sample may be carry-over from other donors' samples. Sequenced material: cultured PBMCs, taken from culture after CMV antigen stimulation. The chain uses TRBV4-1 and TRBJ1-6; D is uncertain. For the CDR3, the DNA is TGCGCCAGCAGCCAAGGGGTATTGAGCTCCGTTAGTTCCCTCCACTTT. Translated: CASSQGVLSSVSSLHF.